One sample yielded the 7 T cell receptor beta chains listed below, sequenced in a study of post-analysis software for immune sequencing data. TCR beta libraries were prepared from cDNA with unique molecular identifiers. TCRdb ran MiXCR on the PCR reads and lists one entry per CDR3 protein. The sample includes hundreds of thousands of distinct CDR3 sequences, about 27% of them seen just once. These TCRs are of unknown antigen specificity. Whole-study results and caveats: In patients, TRBV5-6, TRBV5-1 and TRBV20-1 belonged to roughly five TRBV segments found more frequently than in controls.

Sequencing used blood. These receptors were obtained from a girl aged 5-17 years with multiple sclerosis.

This clonotype was seen a few times. The chain uses TRBV6-1 and TRBJ2-5; 15 bases agree with TRBD2. The CDR3 length is 19 residues. CDR1 is MNHNS, CDR2 SASEGT, per germline. V dropped 1 base and J dropped 5; count of bases not matched to a gene: 11. The CDR3 region is CASSEVGLAGGSRSETQYF. CDR3 coding DNA: TGTGCCAGCAGTGAAGTTGGACTAGCGGGAGGGTCCAGGTCGGAGACCCAGTACTTC.

V is TRBV20-1 and J is TRBJ2-5, with 8 positions matching TRBD2. V was pared by 0 bases and J by 9 bases, with 18 bases of the junction left unmatched. Germline-derived CDR1 and CDR2 are DFQATT and SNEGSKA (reference sequence). The length of the CDR3 is 17 residues. The CDR3 sequence is CSARESGSGAKEMAQYF. The CDR3 bases are TGCAGTGCTAGAGAGAGTGGTAGCGGGGCTAAAGAGATGGCCCAGTACTTC.

The gene calls are TRBV11-2 and TRBJ2-1, with TRBD2 matching 7 bases. Germline assignment: CDR1 SGHAT and CDR2 FQNNGV. V gave up 3 bases and J gave up 7 bases; unmatched junction bases: 6. This CDR3 comprises 14 residues. The CDR3 nucleotides read TGTGCCAGCAGCTTCGGGGGAGGGTTGAATGAGCAGTTCTTC. It codes for CASSFGGGLNEQFF. The full variable domain, with the rest looked up from reference TRBV11-2 and TRBJ2-1, is EAGVAQSPRYKIIEKRQSVAFWCNPISGHATLYWYQQILGQGPKLLIQFQNNGVVDDSQLPKDRFSAERLKGVDSTLKIQPAKLEDSAVYLCASSFGGGLNEQFFGPGTRLTVL.

This clonotype appeared a few times. The rearrangement links TRBV7-2 to TRBJ2-3; 16 bases match TRBD2. This CDR3 is built from 18 residues. Germline trimming cut 0 bases from V and 7 bases from J; bases unmatched to any gene: 7. The germline CDR1 and CDR2 sequences are SGHTA and FQGNSA. The CDR3 nucleotides read TGTGCCAGCAGCTTAGCCGGGACTAGCGGGGGGGCCATGAATACGCAGTATTTT. Translating it yields CASSLAGTSGGAMNTQYF.

V gene TRBV11-2 combines with J gene TRBJ2-5; D is possibly TRBD1 (7 bases). Germline V CDR1 and CDR2: SGHAT, FQNNGV. The CDR3 is made up of 16 amino acids. V was pared by 1 base and J by 7 bases, with 19 bases between. This CDR3 reads CASSLVAGGTQGTQYF. The CDR3 DNA is TGTGCCAGCAGCTTAGTGGCAGGGGGGACCCAGGGGACCCAGTACTTC.

Ten or more counts support this clonotype. The V and J genes are TRBV20-1 and TRBJ2-5, with TRBD2 as a possible D gene (6 bases). Trimming took 0 bases from V and 5 from J, leaving 16 bases between them. This CDR3 has 15 residues. CDR1 DFQATT and CDR2 SNEGSKA come from the germline V gene (reference sequence). In DNA form, the CDR3 reads TGCAGTGCTAGAGATTTGCCCTCAGGGAGGGAGACCCAGTACTTC. Its protein product is CSARDLPSGRETQYF.

The rearrangement links TRBV7-2 to TRBJ1-4, with D uncertain. The CDR3 has 15 residues. V shed 5 bases and J shed 6 bases, with 16 bases lying between them. Germline V gene lookup returns CDR1 SGHTA and CDR2 FQGNSA. The CDR3 loop is CASSPQVAPDEKLFF. DNA for the CDR3: TGTGCCAGCAGCCCGCAGGTGGCCCCGGATGAAAAACTGTTTTTT.